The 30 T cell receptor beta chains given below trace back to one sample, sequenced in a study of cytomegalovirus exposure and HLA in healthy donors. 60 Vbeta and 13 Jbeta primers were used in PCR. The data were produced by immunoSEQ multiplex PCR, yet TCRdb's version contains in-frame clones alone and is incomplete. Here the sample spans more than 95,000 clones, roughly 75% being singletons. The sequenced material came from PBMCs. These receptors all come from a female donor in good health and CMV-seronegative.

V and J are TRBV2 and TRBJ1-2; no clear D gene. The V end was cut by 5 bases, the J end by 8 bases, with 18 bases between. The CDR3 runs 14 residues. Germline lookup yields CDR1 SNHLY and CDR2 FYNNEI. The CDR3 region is CASSPTTAAGGYTF. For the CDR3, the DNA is TGTGCCAGCAGTCCCACCACAGCTGCGGGGGGCTACACCTTC.

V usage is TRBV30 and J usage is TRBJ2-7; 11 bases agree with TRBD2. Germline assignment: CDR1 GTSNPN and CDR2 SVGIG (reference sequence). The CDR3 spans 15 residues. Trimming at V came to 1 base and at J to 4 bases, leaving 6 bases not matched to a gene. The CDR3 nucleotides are TGTGCCTGGAGTGCCAGCCTAGCGGGAGGTTACGAGCAGTACTTC. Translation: CAWSASLAGGYEQYF.

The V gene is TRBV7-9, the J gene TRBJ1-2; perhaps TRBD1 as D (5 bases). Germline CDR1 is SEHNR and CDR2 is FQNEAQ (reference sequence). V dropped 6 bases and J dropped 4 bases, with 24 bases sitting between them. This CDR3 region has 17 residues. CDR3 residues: CASRRAKYPQGVYGYTF. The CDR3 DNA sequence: TGTGCCAGCAGGCGAGCCAAGTACCCCCAGGGTGTCTATGGCTACACCTTC.

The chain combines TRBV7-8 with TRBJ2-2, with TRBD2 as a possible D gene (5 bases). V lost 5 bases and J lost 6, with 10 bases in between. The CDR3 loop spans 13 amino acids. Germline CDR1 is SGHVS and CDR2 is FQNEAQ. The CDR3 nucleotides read TGTGCCAGCAGCCACGGGGTTGCCGGGGAGCTGTTTTTT. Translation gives CASSHGVAGELFF.

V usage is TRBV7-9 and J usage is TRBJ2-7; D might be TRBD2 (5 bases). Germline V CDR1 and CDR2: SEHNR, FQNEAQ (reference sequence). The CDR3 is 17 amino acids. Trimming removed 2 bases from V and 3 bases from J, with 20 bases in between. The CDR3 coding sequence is TGTGCCAGCAGCTTAAAATCCGGGGAGCACCGACTCTACGAGCAGTACTTC. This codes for CASSLKSGEHRLYEQYF.

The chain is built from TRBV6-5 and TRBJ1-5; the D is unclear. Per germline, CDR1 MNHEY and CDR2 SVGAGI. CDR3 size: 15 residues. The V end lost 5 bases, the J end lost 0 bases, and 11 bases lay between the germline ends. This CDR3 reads CASSPGRYSNQPQHF. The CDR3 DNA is TGTGCCAGCAGTCCTGGCAGATATAGCAATCAGCCCCAGCATTTT.

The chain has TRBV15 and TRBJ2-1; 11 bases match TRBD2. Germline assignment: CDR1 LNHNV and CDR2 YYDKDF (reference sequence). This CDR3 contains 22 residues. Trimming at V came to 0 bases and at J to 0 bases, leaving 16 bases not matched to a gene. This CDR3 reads CATSRDVLAGANFLSSYNEQFF. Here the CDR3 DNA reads TGTGCCACCAGCAGAGATGTACTAGCGGGGGCCAATTTCCTCAGCTCCTACAATGAGCAGTTCTTC.

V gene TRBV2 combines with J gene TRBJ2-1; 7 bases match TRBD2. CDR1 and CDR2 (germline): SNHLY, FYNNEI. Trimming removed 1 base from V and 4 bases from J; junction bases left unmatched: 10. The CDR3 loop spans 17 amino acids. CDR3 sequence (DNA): TGTGCCAGCAGTGAAGTAGCGTTGCGGGAGAAATACAATGAGCAGTTCTTC. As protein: CASSEVALREKYNEQFF. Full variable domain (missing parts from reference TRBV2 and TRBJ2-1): EPEVTQTPSHQVTQMGQEVILRCVPISNHLYFYWYRQILGQKVEFLVSFYNNEISEKSEIFDDQFSVERPDGSNFTLKIRSTKLEDSAMYFCASSEVALREKYNEQFFGPGTRLTVL.

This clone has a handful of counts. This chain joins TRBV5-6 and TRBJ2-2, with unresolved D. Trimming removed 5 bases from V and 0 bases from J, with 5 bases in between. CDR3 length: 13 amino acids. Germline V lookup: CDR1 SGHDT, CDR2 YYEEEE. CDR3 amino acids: CASRRTNTGELFF. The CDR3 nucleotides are TGTGCCAGCAGGAGAACGAACACCGGGGAGCTGTTTTTT.

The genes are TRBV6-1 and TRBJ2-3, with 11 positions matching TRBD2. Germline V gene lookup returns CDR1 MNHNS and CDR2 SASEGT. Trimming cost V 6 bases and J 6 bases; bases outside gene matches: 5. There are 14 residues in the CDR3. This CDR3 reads CASRATSGEDTQYF. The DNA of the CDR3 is TGTGCCAGCAGGGCGACTAGCGGGGAGGATACGCAGTATTTT.

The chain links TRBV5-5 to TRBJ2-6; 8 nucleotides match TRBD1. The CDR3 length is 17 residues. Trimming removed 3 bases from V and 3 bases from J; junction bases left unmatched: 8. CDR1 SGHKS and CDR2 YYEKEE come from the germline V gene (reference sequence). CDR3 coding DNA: TGTGCCAGCAGCTCCTCCAGGGGGCTCTTTGGGGCCAACGTCCTGACTTTC. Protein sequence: CASSSSRGLFGANVLTF.

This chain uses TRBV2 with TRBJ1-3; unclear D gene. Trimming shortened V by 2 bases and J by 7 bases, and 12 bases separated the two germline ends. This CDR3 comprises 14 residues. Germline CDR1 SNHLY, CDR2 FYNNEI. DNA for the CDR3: TGTGCCAGCAGTGAATCGGCCTCCGGGAACACCATATATTTT. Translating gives CASSESASGNTIYF. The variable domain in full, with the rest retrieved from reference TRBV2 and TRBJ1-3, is EPEVTQTPSHQVTQMGQEVILRCVPISNHLYFYWYRQILGQKVEFLVSFYNNEISEKSEIFDDQFSVERPDGSNFTLKIRSTKLEDSAMYFCASSESASGNTIYFGEGSWLTVV.

CDR3 in DNA: TGTGCCAGCAGACGCTTGGGGACTGAGACCCAGTACTTC. Translating it yields CASRRLGTETQYF. This chain joins TRBV6-6 and TRBJ2-5, with D possibly being TRBD2 (6 bases). The CDR3 runs 13 residues. V lost 6 bases, J lost 5 bases, and 13 bases lay in between. Germline loops: CDR1 MNHNY, CDR2 SVGAGI (reference sequence).

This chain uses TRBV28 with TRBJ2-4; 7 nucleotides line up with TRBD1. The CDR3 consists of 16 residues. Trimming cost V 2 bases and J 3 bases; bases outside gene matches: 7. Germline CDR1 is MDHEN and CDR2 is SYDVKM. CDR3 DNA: TGTGCCAGCAGTTTACCCCGACAGGGTGGCAAAAACATTCAGTACTTC. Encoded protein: CASSLPRQGGKNIQYF.

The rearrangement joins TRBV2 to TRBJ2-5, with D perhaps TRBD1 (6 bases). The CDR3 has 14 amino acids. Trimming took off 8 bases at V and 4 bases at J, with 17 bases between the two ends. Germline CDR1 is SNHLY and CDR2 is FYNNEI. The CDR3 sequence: CASRQVEDGETQYF. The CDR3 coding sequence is TGTGCCAGCCGACAGGTCGAAGATGGAGAGACCCAGTACTTC.

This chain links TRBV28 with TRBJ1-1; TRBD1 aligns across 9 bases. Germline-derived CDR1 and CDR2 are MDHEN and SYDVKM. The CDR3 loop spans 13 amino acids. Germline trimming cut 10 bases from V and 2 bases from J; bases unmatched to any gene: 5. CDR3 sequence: CATQTGGNTEAFF. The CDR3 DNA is TGTGCCACCCAGACAGGGGGTAACACTGAAGCTTTCTTT.

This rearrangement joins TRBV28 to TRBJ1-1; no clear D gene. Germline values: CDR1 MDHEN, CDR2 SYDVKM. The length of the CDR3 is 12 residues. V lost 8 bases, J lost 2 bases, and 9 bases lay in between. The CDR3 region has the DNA TGTGCCAGCTTTACTTCCAACACTGAAGCTTTCTTT. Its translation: CASFTSNTEAFF.

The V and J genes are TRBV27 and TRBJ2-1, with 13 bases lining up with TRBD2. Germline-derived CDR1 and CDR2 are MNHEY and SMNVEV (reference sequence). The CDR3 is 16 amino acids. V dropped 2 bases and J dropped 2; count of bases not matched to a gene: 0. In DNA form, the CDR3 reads TGTGCCAGCAGTTTAGGGACTAGCGGGACCTACAATGAGCAGTTCTTC. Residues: CASSLGTSGTYNEQFF.

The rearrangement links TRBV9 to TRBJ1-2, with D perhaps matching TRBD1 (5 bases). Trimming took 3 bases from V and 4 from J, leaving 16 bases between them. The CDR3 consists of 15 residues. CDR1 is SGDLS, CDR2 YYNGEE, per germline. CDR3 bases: TGTGCCAGCAGCGCCGAAACAGGTTTTAGCTATGGCTACACCTTC. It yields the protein CASSAETGFSYGYTF.

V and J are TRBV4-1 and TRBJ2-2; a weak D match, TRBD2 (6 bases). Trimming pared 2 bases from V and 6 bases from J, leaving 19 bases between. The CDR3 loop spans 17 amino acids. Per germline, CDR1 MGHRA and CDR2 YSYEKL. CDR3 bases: TGCGCCAGCAGCCAAACGGCGGGGACGGGGGTGGCCGGGGAGCTGTTTTTT. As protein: CASSQTAGTGVAGELFF.

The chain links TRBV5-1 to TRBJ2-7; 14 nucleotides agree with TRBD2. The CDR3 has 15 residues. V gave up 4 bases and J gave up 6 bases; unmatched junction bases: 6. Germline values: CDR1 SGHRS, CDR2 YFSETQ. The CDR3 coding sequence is TGCGCCAGCAGCGTGATAGGACTAGCGGGGGGCGAGCAGTACTTC. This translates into CASSVIGLAGGEQYF.

In DNA form, the CDR3 reads TGTGCCAGCAGTGAATTCTACAACGGGGGGTACAATGAGCAGTTCTTC. Its translation is CASSEFYNGGYNEQFF. This chain links TRBV6-1 with TRBJ2-1; 7 bases align to TRBD2. Trimming took 2 bases from V and 4 from J; bases not matched to a gene: 8. This CDR3 spans 16 amino acids. CDR1 and CDR2 from the germline V gene are MNHNS and SASEGT.

Here the CDR3 DNA reads TGTGCCGGCGGGACGGTATACAATGAGCAGTTCTTC. Protein sequence: CAGGTVYNEQFF. The chain links TRBV6-1 to TRBJ2-1; TRBD2 might be the D (6 bases). The V gene lost 11 bases and the J gene lost 4 bases, with 12 bases spanning the gap. CDR3 size: 12 residues. Germline CDR1 reads MNHNS; CDR2 reads SASEGT.

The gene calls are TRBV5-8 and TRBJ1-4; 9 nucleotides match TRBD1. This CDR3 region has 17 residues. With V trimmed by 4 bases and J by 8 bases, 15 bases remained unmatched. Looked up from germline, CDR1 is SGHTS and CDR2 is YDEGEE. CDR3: CASSKGQGVLSSEKLFF. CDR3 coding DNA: TGTGCCAGCAGCAAGGGACAGGGAGTATTGTCGAGCGAAAAACTGTTTTTT.

Here the CDR3 reads CASSGDSSYGYTF. CDR3 DNA: TGTGCCAGCAGTGGGGACAGTTCCTATGGCTACACCTTC. The V and J genes are TRBV6-1 and TRBJ1-2; 7 bases align to TRBD1. The CDR3 spans 13 residues. Germline CDR1 is MNHNS and CDR2 is SASEGT. J was trimmed by 4 bases and V by 4 bases; bases with no gene match: 3.

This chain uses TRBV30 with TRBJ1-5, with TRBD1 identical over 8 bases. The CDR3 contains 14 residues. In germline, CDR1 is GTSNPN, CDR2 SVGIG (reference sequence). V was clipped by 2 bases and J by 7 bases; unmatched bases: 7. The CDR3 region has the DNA TGTGCCTGGAGTTCAGCAGGGGGCAGGCAGCCCCAGCATTTT. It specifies CAWSSAGGRQPQHF.

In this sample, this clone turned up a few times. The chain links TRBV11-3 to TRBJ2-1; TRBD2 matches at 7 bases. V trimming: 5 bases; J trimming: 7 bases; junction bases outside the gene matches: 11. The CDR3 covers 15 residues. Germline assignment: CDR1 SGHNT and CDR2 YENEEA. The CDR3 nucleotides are TGTGCCAGCAGCCTTCGAGCGGGGTTGGTAAATGAGCAGTTCTTC. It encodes CASSLRAGLVNEQFF. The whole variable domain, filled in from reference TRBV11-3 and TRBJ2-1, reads EAGVVQSPRYKIIEKKQPVAFWCNPISGHNTLYWYLQNLGQGPELLIRYENEEAVDDSQLPKDRFSAERLKGVDSTLKIQPAELGDSAVYLCASSLRAGLVNEQFFGPGTRLTVL.

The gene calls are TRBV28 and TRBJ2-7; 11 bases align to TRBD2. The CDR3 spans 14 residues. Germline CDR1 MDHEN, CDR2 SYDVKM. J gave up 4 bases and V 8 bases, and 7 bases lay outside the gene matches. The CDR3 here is CASRPGLAVYEQYF. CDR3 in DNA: TGTGCCAGCCGTCCGGGACTAGCGGTTTACGAGCAGTACTTC.

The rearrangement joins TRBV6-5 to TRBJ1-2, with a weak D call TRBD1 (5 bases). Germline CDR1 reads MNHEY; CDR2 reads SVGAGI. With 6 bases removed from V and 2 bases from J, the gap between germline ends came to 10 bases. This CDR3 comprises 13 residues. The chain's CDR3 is CASSRTPNYGYTF. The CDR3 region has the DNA TGTGCCAGCAGCAGGACACCGAACTATGGCTACACCTTC.

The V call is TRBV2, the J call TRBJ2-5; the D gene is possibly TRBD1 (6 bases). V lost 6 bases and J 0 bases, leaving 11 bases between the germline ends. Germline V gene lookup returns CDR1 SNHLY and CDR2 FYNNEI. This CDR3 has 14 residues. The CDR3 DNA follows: TGTGCCAGCAGATACAGGGAGTACCAAGAGACCCAGTACTTC. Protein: CASRYREYQETQYF.